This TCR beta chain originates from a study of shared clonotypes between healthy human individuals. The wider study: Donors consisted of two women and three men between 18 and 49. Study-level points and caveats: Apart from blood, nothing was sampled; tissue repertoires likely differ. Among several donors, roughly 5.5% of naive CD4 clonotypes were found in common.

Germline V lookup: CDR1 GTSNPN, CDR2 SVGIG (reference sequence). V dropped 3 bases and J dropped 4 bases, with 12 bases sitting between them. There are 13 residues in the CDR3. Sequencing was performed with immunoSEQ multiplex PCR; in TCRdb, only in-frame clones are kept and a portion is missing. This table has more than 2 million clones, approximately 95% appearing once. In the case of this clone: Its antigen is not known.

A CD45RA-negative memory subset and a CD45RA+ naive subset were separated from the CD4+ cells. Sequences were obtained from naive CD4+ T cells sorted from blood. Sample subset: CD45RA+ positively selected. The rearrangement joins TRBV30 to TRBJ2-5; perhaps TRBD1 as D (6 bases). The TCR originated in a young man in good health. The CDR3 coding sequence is TGTGCCTGGAGCCTTGGGACACCAGAGACCCAGTACTTC. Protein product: CAWSLGTPETQYF.